The present TCR beta chain was sequenced within a study of neurological immune-mediated disorders. This clonotype was counted many times. V trimming: 4 bases; J trimming: 3 bases; junction bases outside the gene matches: 3. Germline V gene data show CDR1 as SGHRS and CDR2 as YFSETQ. The CDR3 is made up of 13 amino acids. Each CDR3 protein gets one entry after TCRdb re-called the 5' RACE reads with MiXCR. Of more than 70,000 distinct CDR3 sequences in the sample, over 9% are singletons; the top ten hold roughly 2%. The sample taken for sequencing was PBMCs. This receptor was taken from a man in his forties in good health. The chain combines TRBV5-1 with TRBJ2-7; 8 bases fit TRBD2. The CDR3 sequence: CASSLRGDYEQYF. The CDR3 bases are TGCGCCAGCAGCCTGCGGGGGGACTACGAGCAGTACTTC.